A single sample gave rise to the 25 T cell receptor beta chains below, sequenced in a study of CD8 T cells in ankylosing spondylitis. TCRdb passed the 5' RACE reads through MiXCR, listing each CDR3 protein once. There are 200,000 to 300,000 distinct CDR3 sequences in the sample; 7.5% to 9% occur only once, and 6.8% lies in the top ten. Sequencing used blood, either unsorted or a sorted T cell fraction (not recorded which). Receptors originate from a male donor with ankylosing spondylitis or in good health (not recorded which).

This clonotype was seen ten or more times. The chain couples TRBV7-2 to TRBJ1-6; D perhaps matches TRBD1 (5 bases). Germline values: CDR1 SGHTA, CDR2 FQGNSA. The CDR3 totals 16 residues. V was clipped by 4 bases and J by 4 bases, with 14 bases between them. CDR3 nucleotides: TGTGCCAGCAGCTCCCGACAGTACACTTATAATTCACCCCTCCACTTT. This gives the protein CASSSRQYTYNSPLHF.

This clonotype was seen repeatedly, ten times or more. This chain uses TRBV20-1 with TRBJ2-5; TRBD2 might be the D (6 bases). Germline V gives CDR1 DFQATT, CDR2 SNEGSKA (reference sequence). Between the trimmed V and J ends, which lost 0 bases and 3 bases, there was a span of 14 bases. CDR3 length: 15 residues. The CDR3 region is CSAREWGTREETQYF. The CDR3 region has the DNA TGCAGTGCTAGAGAGTGGGGGACTCGAGAAGAGACCCAGTACTTC.

This clonotype appeared many times. The chain has TRBV5-5 and TRBJ2-3; D possibly corresponds to TRBD2 (5 bases). The CDR3 is 16 residues long. From germline, CDR1 is SGHKS and CDR2 YYEKEE (reference sequence). Trimming left V 4 bases short and J 8 bases short, with 23 bases between. The CDR3 spells CASSPNLGRASGTQYF. The CDR3 coding sequence is TGTGCCAGCAGCCCCAACCTAGGGCGGGCGAGTGGTACGCAGTATTTT. Supplemented by reference TRBV5-5 and TRBJ2-3, the full variable domain reads DAGVTQSPTHLIKTRGQQVTLRCSPISGHKSVSWYQQVLGQGPQFIFQYYEKEERGRGNFPDRFSARQFPNYSSELNVNALLLGDSALYLCASSPNLGRASGTQYFGPGTRLTVL.

This clonotype showed up just a few times. The germline gene is not matched at one end of the junction; a read error may be the cause. V gene TRBV12-3 or TRBV12-4 combines with J gene TRBJ2-2; 11 positions agree with TRBD2. This CDR3 has 19 amino acids. CDR3 protein: CASCLEWLAGGTNTGELFF. The CDR3 coding sequence is TGTGCCAGCTGTTTAGAATGGCTAGCGGGGGGAACGAACACCGGGGAGCTGTTTTTT.

V gene TRBV6-1 combines with J gene TRBJ1-3; TRBD1 might be the D (5 bases). The CDR3 sequence is 15 residues long. Looked up from germline, CDR1 is MNHNS and CDR2 is SASEGT. The ends were cut back, 7 bases at V and 2 bases at J, with 15 bases in the middle. CDR3 in DNA: TGTGCCAGCACCGGGACCGCTAAGACTGGAAACACCATATATTTT. This sequence encodes CASTGTAKTGNTIYF.

This clonotype was counted at least ten times. The chain combines TRBV12-5 with TRBJ2-1, with 9 nucleotides matching TRBD2. CDR1 is LGHNT and CDR2 is FRNRAP in the germline V gene. J lost 4 bases, V lost 7 bases, and 14 bases had no gene match. The CDR3 totals 17 residues. CDR3 protein: CASVSSPGLALYNEQFF. The CDR3 nucleotides are TGTGCTAGTGTTTCTTCACCGGGACTAGCTTTATACAATGAGCAGTTCTTC.

This clonotype was picked up many times. The V gene is TRBV5-1, the J gene TRBJ1-1, with D maybe TRBD1 (5 bases). Trimming took off 2 bases at V and 1 base at J, with 9 bases between the two ends. CDR3 size: 14 residues. Germline CDR1 and CDR2: SGHRS and YFSETQ. This CDR3 reads CASSFTGTNTEAFF. DNA for the CDR3: TGCGCCAGCAGCTTTACGGGGACGAACACTGAAGCTTTCTTT.

This clonotype was observed many times. V is TRBV20-1 and J is TRBJ1-1, with no clear D. Germline CDR1 DFQATT, CDR2 SNEGSKA (reference sequence). The V gene lost 1 base and the J gene lost 0 bases, with 6 bases spanning the gap. This CDR3 comprises 13 residues. CDR3: CSARGPMNTEAFF. Written as DNA, the CDR3 is TGCAGTGCTAGAGGGCCCATGAACACTGAAGCTTTCTTT.

V and J are TRBV30 and TRBJ1-3, with 8 bases identical to TRBD1. The trim removed 2 bases at V and 6 bases at J, leaving 6 bases unmatched. The length of the CDR3 is 14 residues. CDR1 GTSNPN and CDR2 SVGIG come from the germline V gene (reference sequence). CDR3: CAWSTRTGPNTIYF. The CDR3 DNA reads as TGTGCCTGGAGTACCCGGACAGGGCCAAACACCATATATTTT.

This clonotype was detected ten times or more. The chain carries TRBV29-1 and TRBJ2-3; 7 bases are a match to TRBD1. Per the germline V gene, CDR1 is SQVTM and CDR2 is ANQGSEA. The CDR3 consists of 13 residues. J lost 3 bases, V lost 4 bases, and 4 bases had no gene match. As DNA, the CDR3 is TGCAGCGTTGGACAGGGCCAAACAGATACGCAGTATTTT. It codes for CSVGQGQTDTQYF.

This clonotype was recorded at least ten times. The rearrangement joins TRBV6-1 to TRBJ1-2, with D unclear. V lost 5 bases and J lost 7, with 11 bases in between. The germline gives CDR1 MNHNS, CDR2 SASEGT. CDR3 size: 12 residues. The CDR3 loop reads CASSRPVFGYTF. CDR3 nucleotides: TGTGCCAGCAGTCGGCCGGTTTTTGGCTACACCTTC.

This clonotype was counted many times. The chain combines TRBV4-3 with TRBJ2-7, with 7 bases that match TRBD2. The CDR3 totals 16 residues. Looked up from germline, CDR1 is LGHNA and CDR2 is YSLEER. The V segment lost 0 bases and the J segment 2 bases; nucleotides outside the gene matches: 7. The CDR3: CASSQEWEGRPYEQYF. In DNA form, the CDR3 reads TGCGCCAGCAGCCAAGAATGGGAGGGGCGTCCCTACGAGCAGTACTTC.

This clonotype was counted once. The V call is TRBV27, the J call TRBJ1-1, with TRBD1 as a possible D gene (6 bases). The CDR3 is 15 amino acids. Trimming pared 0 bases from V and 7 bases from J, leaving 15 bases between. Looked up from germline, CDR1 is MNHEY and CDR2 is SMNVEV (reference sequence). The CDR3 sequence: CASSLSPFRGSEAFF. The CDR3 nucleotides read TGTGCCAGCAGTTTATCGCCCTTCAGGGGAAGTGAAGCTTTCTTT.

This clonotype was observed at least ten times. The chain uses TRBV7-2 and TRBJ2-7, with D unresolved. The CDR3 is 12 amino acids. Germline assignment: CDR1 SGHTA and CDR2 FQGNSA. Trimming stripped 1 base from V and 5 bases from J, with 6 bases between. The CDR3 region has the DNA TGTGCCAGCAGCTTAGTTCTCCACGAGCAGTACTTC. Protein: CASSLVLHEQYF.

This clonotype was recorded many times. This sequence joins TRBV4-3 and TRBJ1-1, with D perhaps matching TRBD1 (6 bases). V was clipped by 4 bases and J by 1 base, with 19 bases between them. CDR1 and CDR2 from the germline V gene are LGHNA and YSLEER. The CDR3 sequence is 17 residues long. The CDR3 spells CASSRLKVGASNTEAFF. The CDR3 DNA sequence: TGCGCCAGCAGCCGTTTAAAGGTGGGGGCGTCGAACACTGAAGCTTTCTTT.

J is TRBJ1-2 and V is TRBV5-6, with D perhaps matching TRBD1 (5 bases). Germline CDR1 and CDR2: SGHDT and YYEEEE. The germline V and J ends were trimmed by 7 bases and 8 bases, with 21 bases remaining between them. CDR3 length: 14 amino acids. CDR3: CASSTSGRVGGYTF. CDR3 coding DNA: TGTGCCAGCTCCACTTCAGGGAGAGTGGGGGGCTACACCTTC.

This clonotype was recorded many times. This rearrangement joins TRBV29-1 to TRBJ2-7, with 8 bases that match TRBD1. CDR3 length: 13 residues. With V trimmed by 6 bases and J by 3 bases, 7 bases remained unmatched. Germline V gene sequence: CDR1 SQVTM, CDR2 ANQGSEA. The CDR3 coding sequence is TGCAGCGTCGAGGACAGGGACGGCTACGAGCAGTACTTC. Its translation is CSVEDRDGYEQYF.

Concerning this clonotype: This sequence may be a read error, since a much larger clone differs from it by one base. The chain couples TRBV27 to TRBJ2-7; TRBD1 might be the D (6 bases). The CDR3 is made up of 14 amino acids. CDR1 is MNHEY and CDR2 is SMNVEV in the germline V gene (reference sequence). This CDR3 is CASSGTGIAYAQYF. CDR3 nucleotide sequence: TGTGCCAGCAGTGGAACAGGGATAGCCTACGCGCAGTACTTC.

The sample holds a few counts of this clonotype. This rearrangement joins TRBV10-2 to TRBJ2-3, with 7 nucleotides matching TRBD1. This CDR3 contains 14 residues. Unmatched junction bases numbered 7, after V lost 6 bases and J lost 4 bases. The germline CDR1 and CDR2 sequences are WSHSY and SAAADI. The CDR3 sequence: CASRSDRAADTQYF. CDR3 nucleotide sequence: TGCGCCAGCAGAAGCGACAGGGCAGCAGATACGCAGTATTTT.

This clonotype has at least ten counts. The rearrangement uses TRBV18 and TRBJ2-3, with TRBD1 as a possible D gene (5 bases). Germline CDR1 reads KGHSH; CDR2 reads LQKENI. The CDR3 covers 12 residues. The V end lost 1 base, the J end lost 6 bases, and 5 bases lay between the germline ends. CDR3 DNA: TGTGCCAGCTCACCACAGGGGGATACGCAGTATTTT. Translating it yields CASSPQGDTQYF.

A few counts support this clonotype. V usage is TRBV21-1 and J usage is TRBJ2-2. TRBV21-1 is labeled a pseudogene. The CDR3 consists of 13 residues. CDR3 protein: CASSNENTGELFF. The CDR3 nucleotides read TGTGCCAGCAGCAACGAGAACACCGGGGAGCTGTTTTTT.

In its sample, this clonotype was seen many times. The V gene is TRBV7-2, the J gene TRBJ1-5; 10 bases are shared with TRBD1. The CDR3 is made up of 15 amino acids. The germline gives CDR1 SGHTA, CDR2 FQGNSA. Trimming removed 6 bases from V and 1 base from J; junction bases left unmatched: 3. The CDR3 DNA reads TGTGCCAGCAGAGTGACAGGGGGCAGCAATCAGCCCCAGCATTTT. Its protein product is CASRVTGGSNQPQHF. Based on the CDR3 plus reference TRBV7-2 and TRBJ1-5, the full variable domain is GAGVSQSPSNKVTEKGKDVELRCDPISGHTALYWYRQSLGQGLEFLIYFQGNSAPDKSGLPSDRFSAERTGGSVSTLTIQRTQQEDSAVYLCASRVTGGSNQPQHFGDGTRLSIL.

As DNA, the CDR3 is TGTGCCAGCAGCTTTGACACAGGGAAGTTGGCTGAAGCTTTCTTT. Translation: CASSFDTGKLAEAFF. The chain has TRBV5-5 and TRBJ1-1; maybe TRBD1 (6 bases). This CDR3 has 15 amino acids. Germline-derived CDR1 and CDR2 are SGHKS and YYEKEE (reference sequence). Trimming took 2 bases from V and 6 from J, leaving 17 bases between them.

J is TRBJ2-5 and V is TRBV9; 7 bases match TRBD2. Germline lookup yields CDR1 SGDLS and CDR2 YYNGEE. Trimming removed 5 bases from V and 1 base from J; junction bases left unmatched: 11. The CDR3 length is 16 residues. The CDR3 protein is CASSREAIASQETQYF. The CDR3 bases are TGTGCCAGCAGTCGGGAGGCGATTGCCTCCCAAGAGACCCAGTACTTC.

This clonotype appeared many times. This chain connects TRBV7-2 to TRBJ2-3, with 7 bases identical to TRBD2. V lost 1 base, J lost 6 bases, and 7 bases stayed unmatched. Germline V gene lookup returns CDR1 SGHTA and CDR2 FQGNSA. This CDR3 contains 15 residues. CDR3: CASSLVGSSGDTQYF. For the CDR3, the DNA is TGTGCCAGCAGCTTAGTAGGGAGTAGCGGGGATACGCAGTATTTT.